The clone carrying this TCR beta chain has more than one count but fewer than ten. The antigen remains unidentified. Germline CDR1 and CDR2: SNHLY and FYNNEI. The CDR3 covers 13 residues. The V end was cut by 7 bases, the J end by 4 bases, with 13 bases between. This record belongs to a study of a mutant IDH1 vaccine in newly diagnosed glioma. Background on the study: Pretreatment consisted of radiotherapy, temozolomide, or both, with most receiving both. Visit V12 was at week 35; visit V13 was at week 47. Study-wide findings and caveats: Immune responses arising from the vaccine appeared in approximately 93% of patients.

Time point reported: week 35, safety follow-up. Vaccinated patients received 300 ug of mutant IDH1 20-mer peptide per dose, with topical imiquimod. Across weeks 1, 3, 5, 7, 11, 15, 19 and 23, patients received a vaccination each time, eight in all. Assay used: immunoSEQ multiplex PCR; TCRdb lists only in-frame clones, some missing. This sample has 60,000 or so clones, with around four fifths found just once. The chain couples TRBV2 to TRBJ1-1; possibly TRBD1 for D (5 bases). The sample in question was PBMCs, obtained from a glioma patient whose treatment included an IDH1 peptide vaccine. The source of this sequence is a man in his thirties or forties with glioma. The CDR3 is CASNPGLFTEAFF. The CDR3 nucleotides read TGTGCCAGCAACCCGGGACTGTTCACTGAAGCTTTCTTT. Using reference TRBV2 and TRBJ1-1 for the parts outside the CDR3, the full variable domain is EPEVTQTPSHQVTQMGQEVILRCVPISNHLYFYWYRQILGQKVEFLVSFYNNEISEKSEIFDDQFSVERPDGSNFTLKIRSTKLEDSAMYFCASNPGLFTEAFFGQGTRLTVV.